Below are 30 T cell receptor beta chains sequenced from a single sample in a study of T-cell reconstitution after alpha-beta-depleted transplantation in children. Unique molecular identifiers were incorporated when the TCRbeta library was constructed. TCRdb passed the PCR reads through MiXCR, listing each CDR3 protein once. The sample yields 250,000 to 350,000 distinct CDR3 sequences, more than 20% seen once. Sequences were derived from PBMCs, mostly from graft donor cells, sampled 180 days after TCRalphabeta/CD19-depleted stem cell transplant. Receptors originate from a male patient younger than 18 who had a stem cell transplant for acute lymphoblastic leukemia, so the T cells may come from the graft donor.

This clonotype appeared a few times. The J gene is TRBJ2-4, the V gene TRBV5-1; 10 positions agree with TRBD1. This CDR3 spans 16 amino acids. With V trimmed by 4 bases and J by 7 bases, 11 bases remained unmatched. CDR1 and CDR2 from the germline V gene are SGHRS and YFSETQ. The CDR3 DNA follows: TGCGCCAGCAGCCGCGATGGGACAGGGGTCGGGAACATTCAGTACTTC. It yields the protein CASSRDGTGVGNIQYF.

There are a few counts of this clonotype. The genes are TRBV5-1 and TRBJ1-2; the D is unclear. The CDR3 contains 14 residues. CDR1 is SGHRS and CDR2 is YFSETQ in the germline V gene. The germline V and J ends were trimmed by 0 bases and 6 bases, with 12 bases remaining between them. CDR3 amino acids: CASSLVGAVDGYTF. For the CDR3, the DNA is TGCGCCAGCAGCTTGGTGGGCGCGGTCGATGGCTACACCTTC. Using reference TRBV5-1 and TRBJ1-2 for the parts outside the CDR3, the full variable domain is KAGVTQTPRYLIKTRGQQVTLSCSPISGHRSVSWYQQTPGQGLQFLFEYFSETQRNKGNFPGRFSGRQFSNSRSEMNVSTLELGDSALYLCASSLVGAVDGYTFGSGTRLTVV.

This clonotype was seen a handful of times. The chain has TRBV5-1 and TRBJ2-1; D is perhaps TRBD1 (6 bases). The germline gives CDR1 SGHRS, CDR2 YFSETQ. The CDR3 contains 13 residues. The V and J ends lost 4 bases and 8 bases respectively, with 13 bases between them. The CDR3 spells CASSMPRGDEQFF. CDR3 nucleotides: TGCGCCAGCAGCATGCCCAGGGGAGATGAGCAGTTCTTC.

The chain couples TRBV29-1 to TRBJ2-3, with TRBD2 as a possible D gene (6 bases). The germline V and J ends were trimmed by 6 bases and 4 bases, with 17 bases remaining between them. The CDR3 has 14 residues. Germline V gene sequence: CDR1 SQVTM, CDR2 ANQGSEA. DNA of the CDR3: TGCAGCGTCTCCGGGCGGGGAAGTGCAGATACGCAGTATTTT. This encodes CSVSGRGSADTQYF.

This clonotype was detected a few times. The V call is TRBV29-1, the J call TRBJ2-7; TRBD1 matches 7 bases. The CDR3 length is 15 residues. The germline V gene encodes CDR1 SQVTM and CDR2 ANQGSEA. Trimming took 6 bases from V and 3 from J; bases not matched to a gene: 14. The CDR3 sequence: CSVVMTGYRSYEQYF. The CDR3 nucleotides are TGCAGCGTCGTAATGACAGGGTATAGGAGCTACGAGCAGTACTTC.

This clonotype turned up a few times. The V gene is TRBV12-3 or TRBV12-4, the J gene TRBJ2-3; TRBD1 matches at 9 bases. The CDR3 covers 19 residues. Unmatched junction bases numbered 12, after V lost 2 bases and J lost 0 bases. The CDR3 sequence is CASSLKGTGRWRSTDTQYF. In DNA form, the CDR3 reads TGTGCCAGCAGTTTAAAAGGGACAGGGAGGTGGAGAAGCACAGATACGCAGTATTTT.

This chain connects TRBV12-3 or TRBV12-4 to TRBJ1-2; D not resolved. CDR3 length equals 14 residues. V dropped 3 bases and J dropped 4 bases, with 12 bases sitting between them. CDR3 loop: CASSFRRSPYGYTF. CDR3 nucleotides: TGTGCCAGCAGTTTTAGGCGGTCCCCCTATGGCTACACCTTC.

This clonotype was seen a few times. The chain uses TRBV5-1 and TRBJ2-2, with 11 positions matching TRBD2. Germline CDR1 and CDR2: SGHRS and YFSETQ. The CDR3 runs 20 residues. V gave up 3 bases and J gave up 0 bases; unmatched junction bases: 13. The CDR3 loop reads CASSYLAGGRRSSNTGELFF. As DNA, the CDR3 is TGCGCCAGCAGCTACCTAGCGGGAGGCCGGCGTAGTTCGAACACCGGGGAGCTGTTTTTT.

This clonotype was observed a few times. In DNA, the CDR3 is TGTGCCAGCAGTTACTCCGGCGGTGAGCAGTTCTTC. Protein: CASSYSGGEQFF. The chain is built from TRBV6-6 and TRBJ2-1, with D hard to call. The V end was cut by 0 bases, the J end by 9 bases, with 6 bases between. The CDR3 spans 12 residues. Germline assignment: CDR1 MNHNY and CDR2 SVGAGI (reference sequence).

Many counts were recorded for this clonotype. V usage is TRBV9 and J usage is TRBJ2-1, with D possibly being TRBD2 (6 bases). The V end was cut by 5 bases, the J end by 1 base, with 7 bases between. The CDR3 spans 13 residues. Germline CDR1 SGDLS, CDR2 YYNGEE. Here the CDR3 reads CASRRDSYNEQFF. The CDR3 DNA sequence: TGTGCCAGCAGGCGGGATTCCTACAATGAGCAGTTCTTC.

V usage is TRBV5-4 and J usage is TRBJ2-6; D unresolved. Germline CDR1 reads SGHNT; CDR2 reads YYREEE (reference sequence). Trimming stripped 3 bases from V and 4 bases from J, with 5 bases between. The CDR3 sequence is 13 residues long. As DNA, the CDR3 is TGTGCCAGCAGCTCCCTCGGGGCCAACGTCCTGACTTTC. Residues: CASSSLGANVLTF.

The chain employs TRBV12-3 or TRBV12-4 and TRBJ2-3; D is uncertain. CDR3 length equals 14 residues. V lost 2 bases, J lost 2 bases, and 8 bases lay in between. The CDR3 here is CASSLTDVTDTQYF. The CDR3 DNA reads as TGTGCCAGCAGTTTAACAGACGTCACAGATACGCAGTATTTT.

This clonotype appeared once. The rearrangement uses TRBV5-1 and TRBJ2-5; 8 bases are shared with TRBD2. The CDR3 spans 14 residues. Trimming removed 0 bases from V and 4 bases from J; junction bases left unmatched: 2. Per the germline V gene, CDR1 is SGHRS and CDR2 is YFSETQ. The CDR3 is CASSLAGGVETQYF. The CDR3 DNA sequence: TGCGCCAGCAGCTTGGCGGGAGGGGTAGAGACCCAGTACTTC.

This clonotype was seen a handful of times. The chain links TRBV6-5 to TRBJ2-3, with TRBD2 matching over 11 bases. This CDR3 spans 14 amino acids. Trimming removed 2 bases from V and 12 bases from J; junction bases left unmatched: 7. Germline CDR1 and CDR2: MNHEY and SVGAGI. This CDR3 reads CASSYELAGVPQYF. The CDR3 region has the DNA TGTGCCAGCAGTTACGAACTAGCGGGAGTTCCCCAGTATTTT.

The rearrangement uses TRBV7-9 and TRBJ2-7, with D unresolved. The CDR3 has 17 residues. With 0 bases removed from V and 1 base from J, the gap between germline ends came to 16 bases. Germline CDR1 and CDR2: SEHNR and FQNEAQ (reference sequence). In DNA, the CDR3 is TGTGCCAGCAGCTTAGCGCAGACGTATATCATTTCCTACGAGCAGTACTTC. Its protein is CASSLAQTYIISYEQYF.

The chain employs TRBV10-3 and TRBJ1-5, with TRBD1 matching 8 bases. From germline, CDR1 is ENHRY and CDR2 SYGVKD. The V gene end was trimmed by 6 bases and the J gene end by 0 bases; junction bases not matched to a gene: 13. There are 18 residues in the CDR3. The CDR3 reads CAIRKSAGGLDSNQPQHF. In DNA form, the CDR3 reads TGTGCCATCAGGAAGTCTGCAGGGGGCCTGGATAGCAATCAGCCCCAGCATTTT.

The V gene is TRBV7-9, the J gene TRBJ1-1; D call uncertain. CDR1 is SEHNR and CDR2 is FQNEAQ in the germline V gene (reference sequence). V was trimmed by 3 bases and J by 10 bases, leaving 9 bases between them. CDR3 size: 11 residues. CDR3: CASSFNAGAFF. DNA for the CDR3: TGTGCCAGCAGCTTTAACGCCGGAGCTTTCTTT.

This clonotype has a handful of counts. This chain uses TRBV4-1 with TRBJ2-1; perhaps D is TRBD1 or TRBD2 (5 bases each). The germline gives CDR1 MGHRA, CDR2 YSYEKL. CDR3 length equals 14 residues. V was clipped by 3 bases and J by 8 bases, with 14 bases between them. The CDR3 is CASSQRQVGDEQFF. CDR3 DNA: TGCGCCAGCAGCCAGAGGCAGGTGGGGGATGAGCAGTTCTTC.

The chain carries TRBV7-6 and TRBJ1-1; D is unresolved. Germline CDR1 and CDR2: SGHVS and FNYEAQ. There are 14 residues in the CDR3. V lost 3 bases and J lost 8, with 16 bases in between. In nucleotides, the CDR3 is TGTGCCAGCAGCTTCGCGGGCCTACAGTGGGAAGCTTTCTTT. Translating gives CASSFAGLQWEAFF. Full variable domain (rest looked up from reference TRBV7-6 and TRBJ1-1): GAGVSQSPRYKVTKRGQDVALRCDPISGHVSLYWYRQALGQGPEFLTYFNYEAQQDKSGLPNDRFSAERPEGSISTLTIQRTEQRDSAMYRCASSFAGLQWEAFFGQGTRLTVV.

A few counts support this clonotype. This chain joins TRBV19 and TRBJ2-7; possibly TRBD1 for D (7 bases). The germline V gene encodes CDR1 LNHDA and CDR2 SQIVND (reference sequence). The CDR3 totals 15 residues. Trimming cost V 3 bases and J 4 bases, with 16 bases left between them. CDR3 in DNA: TGTGCCAGTAGTATGGCTGCGGAGGGGGCTTACGAGCAGTACTTC. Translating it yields CASSMAAEGAYEQYF. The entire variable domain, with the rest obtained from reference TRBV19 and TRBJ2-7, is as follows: DGGITQSPKYLFRKEGQNVTLSCEQNLNHDAMYWYRQDPGQGLRLIYYSQIVNDFQKGDIAEGYSVSREKKESFPLTVTSAQKNPTAFYLCASSMAAEGAYEQYFGPGTRLTVT.

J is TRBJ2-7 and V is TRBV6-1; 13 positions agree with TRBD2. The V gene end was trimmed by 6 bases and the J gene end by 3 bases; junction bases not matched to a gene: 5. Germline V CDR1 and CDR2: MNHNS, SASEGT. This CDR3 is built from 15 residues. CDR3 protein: CASRSGTSGVYEQYF. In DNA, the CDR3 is TGTGCCAGCAGATCCGGGACTAGCGGGGTCTACGAGCAGTACTTC.

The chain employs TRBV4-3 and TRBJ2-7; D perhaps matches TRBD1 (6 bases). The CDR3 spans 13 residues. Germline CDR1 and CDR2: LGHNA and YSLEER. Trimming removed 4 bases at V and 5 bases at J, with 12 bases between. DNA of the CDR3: TGCGCCAGCAGCCGAGAACAGGGTGACGAGCAGTACTTC. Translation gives CASSREQGDEQYF.

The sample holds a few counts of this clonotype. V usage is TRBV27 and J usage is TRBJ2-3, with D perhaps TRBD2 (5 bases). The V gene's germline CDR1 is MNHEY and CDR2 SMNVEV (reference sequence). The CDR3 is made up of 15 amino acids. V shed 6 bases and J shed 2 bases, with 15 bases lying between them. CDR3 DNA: TGTGCCAGCAGCTACGACGGAGGTGTCACAGATACGCAGTATTTT. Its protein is CASSYDGGVTDTQYF.

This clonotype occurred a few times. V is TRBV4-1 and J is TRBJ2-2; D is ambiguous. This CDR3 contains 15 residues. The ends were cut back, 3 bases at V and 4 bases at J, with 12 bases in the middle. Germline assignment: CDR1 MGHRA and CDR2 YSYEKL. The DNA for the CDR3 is TGCGCCAGCAGCCACCGACGTTGGCTCACCGGGGAGCTGTTTTTT. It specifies CASSHRRWLTGELFF.

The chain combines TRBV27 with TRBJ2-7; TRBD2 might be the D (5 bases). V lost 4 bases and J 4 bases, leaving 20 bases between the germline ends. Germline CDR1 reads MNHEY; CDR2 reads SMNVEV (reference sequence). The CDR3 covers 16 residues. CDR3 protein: CASSSGLSAVSYEQYF. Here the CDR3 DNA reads TGTGCCAGCAGTTCCGGACTGAGTGCGGTTTCGTACGAGCAGTACTTC.

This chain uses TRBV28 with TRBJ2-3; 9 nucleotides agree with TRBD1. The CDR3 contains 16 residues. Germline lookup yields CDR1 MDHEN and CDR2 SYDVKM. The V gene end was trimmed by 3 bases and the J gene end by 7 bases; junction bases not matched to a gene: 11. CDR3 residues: CASSFYRTGDSNTQYF. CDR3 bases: TGTGCCAGCAGTTTTTACCGGACAGGGGATTCAAATACGCAGTATTTT.

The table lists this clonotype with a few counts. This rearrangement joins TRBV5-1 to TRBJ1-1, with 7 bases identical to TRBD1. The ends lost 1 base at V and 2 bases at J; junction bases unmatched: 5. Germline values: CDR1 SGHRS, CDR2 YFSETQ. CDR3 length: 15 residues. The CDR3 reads CASSLFTGENTEAFF. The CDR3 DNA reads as TGCGCCAGCAGCTTGTTCACAGGGGAAAACACTGAAGCTTTCTTT.

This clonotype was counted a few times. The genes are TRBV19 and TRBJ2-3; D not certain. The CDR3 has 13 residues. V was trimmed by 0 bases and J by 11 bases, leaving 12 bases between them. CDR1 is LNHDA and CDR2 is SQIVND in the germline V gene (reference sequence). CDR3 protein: CASSIDANLGQYF. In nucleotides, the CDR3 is TGTGCCAGTAGTATAGATGCCAACTTGGGGCAGTATTTT.

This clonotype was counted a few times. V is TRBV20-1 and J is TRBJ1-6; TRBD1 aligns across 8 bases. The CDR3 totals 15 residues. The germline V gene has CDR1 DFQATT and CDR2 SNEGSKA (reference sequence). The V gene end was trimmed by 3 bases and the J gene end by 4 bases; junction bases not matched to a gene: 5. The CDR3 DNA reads TGCAGTGCTAGCAAGGACAGGGCGTATAATTCACCCCTCCACTTT. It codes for CSASKDRAYNSPLHF.

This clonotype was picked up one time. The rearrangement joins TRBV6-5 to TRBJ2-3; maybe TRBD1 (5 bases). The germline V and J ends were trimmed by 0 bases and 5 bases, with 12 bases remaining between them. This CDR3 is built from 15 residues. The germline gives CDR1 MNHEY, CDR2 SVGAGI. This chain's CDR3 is CASSYSGPRKDTQYF. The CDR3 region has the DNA TGTGCCAGCAGTTACTCGGGGCCACGGAAAGATACGCAGTATTTT.